This T cell receptor (beta chain) was retrieved from a study of blood T cell repertoires in COVID-19. This clone came up a few times. TCRdb's table, derived via immunoSEQ multiplex PCR, lists solely in-frame clones and lacks some. This sample has approximately 110,000 clones, with about 80% found just once. This clonotype was sampled from a woman aged 40 to 55 with acute or convalescent COVID-19. Source material: peripheral blood.

The CDR3 region has the DNA TGTGCCAGCAGCTTATCGACAGGGCTCTACGAGCAGTACTTC. Encoded protein: CASSLSTGLYEQYF. The rearrangement links TRBV11-2 to TRBJ2-7, with 7 bases that match TRBD1. Per the germline V gene, CDR1 is SGHAT and CDR2 is FQNNGV. Losses at the gene ends were 2 bases for V and 3 bases for J; bases not matched to a gene: 4. CDR3 length: 14 amino acids.